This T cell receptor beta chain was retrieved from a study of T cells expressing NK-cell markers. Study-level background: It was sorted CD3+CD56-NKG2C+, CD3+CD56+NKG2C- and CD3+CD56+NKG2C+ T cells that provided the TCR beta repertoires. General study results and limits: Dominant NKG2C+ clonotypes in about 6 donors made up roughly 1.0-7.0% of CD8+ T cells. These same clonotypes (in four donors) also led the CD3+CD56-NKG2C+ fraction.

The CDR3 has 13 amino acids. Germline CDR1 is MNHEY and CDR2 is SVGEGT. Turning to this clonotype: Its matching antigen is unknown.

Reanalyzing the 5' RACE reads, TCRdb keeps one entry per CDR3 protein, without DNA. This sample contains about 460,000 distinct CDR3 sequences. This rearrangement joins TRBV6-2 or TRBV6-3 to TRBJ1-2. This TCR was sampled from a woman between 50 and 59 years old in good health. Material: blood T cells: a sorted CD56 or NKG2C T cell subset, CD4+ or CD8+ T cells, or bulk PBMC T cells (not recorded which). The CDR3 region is CASSALANYGYTF.